This entry is about one T cell receptor beta chain. Its antigen is unknown. No base qualities exist here, and no much larger clone lies one base off it. In the prospective study, participants were roughly 18 to 100 years old, resided in 25 or so geographic areas of the United States, and were enrolled through a virtual design. In the prospective study, participants were assigned to cohorts based on the clinical history participants reported in a screening survey and a study questionnaire. Recovered participants in ImmuneRACE Cohort 3 were defined as having two consecutive negative NP/OP PCR tests, clearance from a healthcare professional, or resolution of symptoms. Mobile phlebotomists in the prospective study collected whole blood, serum and a nasopharyngeal or oropharyngeal swab from every participant. Over an approximately 2-month period, participants in the prospective study had the option of providing additional blood draws and questionnaires. Prospective study blood samples were shipped either frozen or at room temperature before DNA extraction.

The immunoSEQ Assay, a bias-controlled multiplex PCR, was used to amplify TCRbeta CDR3 regions from genomic DNA. The study's processing was this. Nucleated cell counts per sample were estimated from amplification of reference gene primers within the assay. To quantify the absolute abundance of each unique TCRbeta CDR3 rearrangement, sequence reads were collapsed and filtered. For each sample, productive Simpson clonality was calculated as the square root of Simpson's diversity index over productive rearrangements. The table was pulled from immuneACCESS by TCRdb, which kept in-frame rearrangements only. Such tables lose some clones; where checked, under half of the loss comes from unresolved V genes, and the rest has no known cause. V and J calls and clone size come straight from that table; D and trimming were deduced from the DNA. The sample contains 380,000 or so clones, 80% to 90% of them found a single time. 1% to 1.5% of the sample goes to the ten largest clones.

This sample is part of a study of blood T cell repertoires in COVID-19 (dated by TCRdb to 2018 to 2021). Turning to the overall study: Collaborator samples came from the United States, Italy and Spain and covered acute and convalescent phases of COVID-19. The material from the prospective study consisted of cDNA or gDNA derived from T cells, B-cell-depleted T cells, or PBMCs. The dataset comprised deeply sampled blood TCRbeta repertoires from subjects exposed to, actively infected with, or recovered from COVID-19. The repertoires were released in a freely available public database meant as a resource for research on the immune response to SARS-CoV-2. Samples came from the ongoing ImmuneRACE study (first 160 participants) plus 1,254 subjects from 6 global collaborators. Sample metadata almost always included a de-identified subject ID, COVID-19 status, age in years and sex. Where available, HLA class I and class II types were taken from metadata supplied by the sample provider and were not determined by assay-based typing. What the study reported, not specific to this receptor: Clinical and demographic metadata were provided uncurated, with the amount varying by source and participant.

V is shortened by 3 bases, J by 0 bases, and the region joining them spans 8 bases. Via the germline V gene, CDR1 is SQVTM and CDR2 ANQGSEA. Taken from cysteine to phenylalanine, the CDR3 has 13 residues. Only the CDR3 part of the read is kept: 39 bases, read in frame from the first base. The clonotype was recovered from a man aged 25 to 40 who had recovered from COVID-19. The sequenced material came from PBMCs or T cells enriched from blood (not recorded which). The sequence joins TRBV29-1 to TRBJ1-1; the D gene cannot be named for sure. The bases read TGCAGCGTTGAGCGACAAGTGAACACTGAAGCTTTCTTT. It codes for CSVERQVNTEAFF. Supplemented by the reference TRBV29-1 and TRBJ1-1 proteins around the CDR3, the complete variable domain is SAVISQKPSRDICQRGTSLTIQCQVDSQVTMMFWYRQQPGQSLTLIATANQGSEATYESGFVIDKFPISRPNLTFSTLTVSNMSPEDSSIYLCSVERQVNTEAFFGQGTRLTVV.